These 24 T cell receptor beta chains share one sample of origin, sequenced in a study of Graves' ophthalmopathy and Graves' hyperthyroidism (dated by TCRdb to the late 2010s). The run used an Illumina HiSeq 2000. TCR beta CDR3 regions were amplified from RNA transcripts for repertoire sequencing. The first round was an RT-PCR using HTBI primers with the Qiagen OneStep RT-PCR kit, and this first round was followed by a second-round multiplex PCR, then size selection and purification. TCRdb redid the processing of the public reads, applying fastp at Q25 and MiXCR, and retained in-frame beta chains. Rows merge per CDR3 protein into single entries with the most common DNA and genes. The sample includes 500,000 to 800,000 distinct CDR3 sequences, with over 40% observed a single time. The ten most abundant clones make up about 3.3% of the sample. The sample comprised peripheral blood. These receptors were obtained from an adult man with Graves' ophthalmopathy.

This clonotype showed up many times. J is TRBJ1-1 and V is TRBV29-1; D not resolved. The CDR3 is 11 amino acids. Trimming pared 7 bases from V and 4 bases from J, leaving 10 bases between. Germline V gives CDR1 SQVTM, CDR2 ANQGSEA. CDR3: CSGKGATEAFF. The CDR3 DNA reads TGCAGCGGAAAGGGAGCCACTGAAGCTTTCTTT.

This chain connects TRBV15 to TRBJ2-5; 7 bases map to TRBD2. Germline V gene lookup returns CDR1 LNHNV and CDR2 YYDKDF (reference sequence). V lost 4 bases, J lost 1 base, and 6 bases stayed unmatched. The CDR3 is 15 amino acids. CDR3 loop: CATSKVGGSQETQYF. As DNA, the CDR3 is TGTGCCACCAGCAAAGTAGGCGGGAGCCAAGAGACCCAGTACTTC.

This clonotype showed up just a few times. The genes are TRBV7-9 and TRBJ2-7; 10 nucleotides match TRBD1. From germline, CDR1 is SEHNR and CDR2 FQNEAQ (reference sequence). Trimming removed 4 bases from V and 5 bases from J; junction bases left unmatched: 8. The CDR3 has 15 amino acids. CDR3 DNA: TGTGCCAGCAGCTCAACTCGGGACAGGGGCCACGAGCAGTACTTC. Encoded protein: CASSSTRDRGHEQYF. The entire variable domain, with the rest obtained from reference TRBV7-9 and TRBJ2-7, is as follows: DTGVSQNPRHKITKRGQNVTFRCDPISEHNRLYWYRQTLGQGPEFLTYFQNEAQLEKSRLLSDRFSAERPKGSFSTLEIQRTEQGDSAMYLCASSSTRDRGHEQYFGPGTRLTVT.

The table lists this clonotype with many counts. This chain uses TRBV12-3 or TRBV12-4 with TRBJ2-7, with 7 bases aligning to TRBD1. The junction had 7 bases not matched to a gene; V was cut back by 5 bases and J by 3 bases. The CDR3 has 14 residues. CDR3: CASSAEGALYEQYF. Here the CDR3 DNA reads TGTGCCAGCAGTGCCGAGGGGGCGCTCTACGAGCAGTACTTC.

This clonotype occurred many times. This chain links TRBV2 with TRBJ1-4, with D uncertain. Trimming took off 6 bases at V and 3 bases at J, with 5 bases between the two ends. From germline, CDR1 is SNHLY and CDR2 FYNNEI. CDR3 size: 12 residues. This CDR3 reads CASSGANEKLFF. The CDR3 nucleotides are TGTGCCAGCAGCGGGGCTAATGAAAAACTGTTTTTT.

The genes are TRBV7-9 and TRBJ2-2, with D perhaps TRBD1 (6 bases). CDR1 and CDR2 (germline): SEHNR, FQNEAQ (reference sequence). Trimming pared 5 bases from V and 0 bases from J, leaving 13 bases between. CDR3 length equals 16 residues. The CDR3 sequence: CASSPRGGTNTGELFF. CDR3 DNA sequence: TGTGCCAGCAGCCCTAGAGGGGGAACGAACACCGGGGAGCTGTTTTTT.

The rearrangement links TRBV12-3 or TRBV12-4 to TRBJ2-5; maybe TRBD1 (6 bases). V shed 6 bases and J shed 0 bases, with 14 bases lying between them. The CDR3 runs 15 residues. The CDR3 loop is CASSATQGYQETQYF. In DNA, the CDR3 is TGTGCCAGCAGCGCCACTCAGGGGTACCAAGAGACCCAGTACTTC.

The V and J genes are TRBV12-3 or TRBV12-4 and TRBJ2-5, with a tentative D call TRBD2 (5 bases). V gave up 9 bases and J gave up 1 base, with 12 bases separating them. The CDR3 covers 13 residues. CDR3 residues: CARGVSGQETQYF. The CDR3, as DNA: TGTGCCAGGGGAGTAAGCGGCCAAGAGACCCAGTACTTC.

Worth noting for this clonotype: The junction departs from germline at one end; a sequencing error may be responsible. The rearrangement joins TRBV7-9 to TRBJ1-1, with a possible D match to TRBD1 (5 bases). CDR1 SEHNR and CDR2 FQNEAQ come from the germline V gene (reference sequence). The CDR3 extends over 15 amino acids. The CDR3 loop is CASRLGRGPNTEAFF. The CDR3, as DNA: TGCGCCAGCAGACTCGGAAGGGGTCCCAACACTGAAGCTTTCTTT.

V and J are TRBV4-1 and TRBJ1-1, with D hard to call. The CDR3 spans 15 residues. V lost 0 bases, J lost 3 bases, and 11 bases lay in between. In germline, CDR1 is MGHRA, CDR2 YSYEKL. DNA for the CDR3: TGCGCCAGCAGCCAAGATGCCTCTGCATACACTGAAGCTTTCTTT. It yields the protein CASSQDASAYTEAFF.

The chain has TRBV10-3 and TRBJ2-5, with 7 bases matching TRBD2. J was trimmed by 1 base and V by 10 bases; bases with no gene match: 3. There are 12 residues in the CDR3. Germline V gene data show CDR1 as ENHRY and CDR2 as SYGVKD. CDR3 in DNA: TGTGCCACCCTAGCGGCCCAAGAGACCCAGTACTTC. This codes for CATLAAQETQYF.

This rearrangement joins TRBV12-3 or TRBV12-4 to TRBJ2-7; 9 bases line up with TRBD2. The CDR3 spans 14 residues. V was pared by 7 bases and J by 6 bases, with 10 bases of the junction left unmatched. The CDR3 DNA follows: TGTGCCAGCATGAACGCGGGAGGGCCCTGCGAGCAGTACTTC. It encodes CASMNAGGPCEQYF.

This rearrangement joins TRBV29-1 to TRBJ2-7, with 11 bases lining up with TRBD1. The V gene's germline CDR1 is SQVTM and CDR2 ANQGSEA. With 3 bases clipped from V and 0 bases from J, the junction kept 1 base outside the gene matches. This CDR3 spans 14 amino acids. The CDR3 loop is CSVDGTGGSYEQYF. CDR3 in DNA: TGCAGCGTTGACGGGACAGGGGGCTCCTACGAGCAGTACTTC.

The chain combines TRBV29-1 with TRBJ1-2, with TRBD1 matching 10 bases. Germline CDR1 is SQVTM and CDR2 is ANQGSEA. The CDR3 is 13 amino acids. Trimming at V came to 7 bases and at J to 5 bases, leaving 7 bases not matched to a gene. As DNA, the CDR3 is TGCAGCGCACCCCGGGACAGGGGTTATGGCTACACCTTC. Translating it yields CSAPRDRGYGYTF.

This clonotype was counted between two and nine times. V usage is TRBV19 and J usage is TRBJ2-7; D remains ambiguous. Trimming stripped 2 bases from V and 2 bases from J, with 7 bases between. The CDR3 consists of 13 residues. Looked up from germline, CDR1 is LNHDA and CDR2 is SQIVND (reference sequence). CDR3 DNA: TGTGCCAGTAGTATACAGGTGACCTACGAGCAGTACTTC. This sequence encodes CASSIQVTYEQYF. Full variable domain (missing parts from reference TRBV19 and TRBJ2-7): DGGITQSPKYLFRKEGQNVTLSCEQNLNHDAMYWYRQDPGQGLRLIYYSQIVNDFQKGDIAEGYSVSREKKESFPLTVTSAQKNPTAFYLCASSIQVTYEQYFGPGTRLTVT.

With regard to this clonotype: A much larger clonotype is one base distant, so this may be a read error. J is TRBJ2-7 and V is TRBV29-1, with 11 positions matching TRBD1. The length of the CDR3 is 13 residues. Germline V lookup: CDR1 SQVTM, CDR2 ANQGSEA. Trimming removed 4 bases from V and 5 bases from J; junction bases left unmatched: 4. The CDR3 coding sequence is TGCAGCGTTGCATGGACAGGGGGCAACGAGCAGTACTTC. This encodes CSVAWTGGNEQYF.

The rearrangement uses TRBV29-1 and TRBJ2-1, with D possibly TRBD2 on 5 matching bases. The CDR3 loop spans 11 amino acids. V gave up 7 bases and J gave up 10 bases, with 14 bases separating them. Looked up from germline, CDR1 is SQVTM and CDR2 is ANQGSEA. CDR3 nucleotides: TGCAGCGCCGAAGCCCCGGGGGAGCAGTTCTTC. Protein sequence: CSAEAPGEQFF.

This clonotype showed up just a few times. The V call is TRBV2, the J call TRBJ2-7; perhaps D is TRBD1 or TRBD2 (5 bases each). The CDR3 is 16 amino acids. The germline V and J ends were trimmed by 6 bases and 0 bases, with 18 bases remaining between them. From germline, CDR1 is SNHLY and CDR2 FYNNEI. CDR3 sequence: CASSQGPGTHSYEQYF. The CDR3 DNA sequence: TGTGCCAGCAGCCAAGGGCCCGGGACCCACTCCTACGAGCAGTACTTC.

This clonotype has only a few counts. This clone may be a read error of a much larger clone one base away. Here the CDR3 omits its conserved ending phenylalanine or tryptophan, so a read error is the likely source. The V gene is TRBV7-8, the J gene TRBJ2-5, with 7 bases fitting TRBD1. This CDR3 region has 14 residues. The germline V gene encodes CDR1 SGHVS and CDR2 FQNEAQ. J gave up 2 bases and V 3 bases, and 3 bases lay outside the gene matches. The CDR3 DNA follows: TGTGCCAGCAGCTTCAGACAGGGACAAGAGACCCAGTACTGC. It encodes CASSFRQGQETQYC.

Regarding this clonotype: This could be a read error, since a much larger clone is one nucleotide away. The chain links TRBV10-3 to TRBJ1-5; tentative D call: TRBD1 (5 bases). The CDR3 is 13 amino acids. Trimming left V 6 bases short and J 10 bases short, with 16 bases between. Germline V gene sequence: CDR1 ENHRY, CDR2 SYGVKD. The CDR3 sequence: CAISLVGPQPQHF. Here the CDR3 DNA reads TGTGCCATCAGCTTAGTGGGGCCGCAACCCCAGCATTTT.

In DNA form, the CDR3 reads TGTGCCAGCAGCACGGACGGCATCTATGGCTACACCTTC. Its translation is CASSTDGIYGYTF. V gene TRBV27 combines with J gene TRBJ1-2; D unresolved. V lost 6 bases and J lost 4, with 12 bases in between. This CDR3 is 13 amino acids long. Germline V lookup: CDR1 MNHEY, CDR2 SMNVEV (reference sequence).

There are many counts of this clonotype. This chain joins TRBV9 and TRBJ2-5; 8 bases fit TRBD1. The CDR3 has 18 residues. The junction had 14 bases not matched to a gene; V was cut back by 3 bases and J by 1 base. The V gene's germline CDR1 is SGDLS and CDR2 YYNGEE. The CDR3 sequence: CASSAEAYPDRVQETQYF. DNA for the CDR3: TGTGCCAGCAGCGCAGAGGCCTACCCGGACAGGGTCCAAGAGACCCAGTACTTC.

The rearrangement uses TRBV2 and TRBJ2-2; D might be TRBD2 (5 bases). Trimming removed 6 bases at V and 4 bases at J, with 15 bases between. The CDR3 covers 15 residues. Germline V gene lookup returns CDR1 SNHLY and CDR2 FYNNEI. CDR3 nucleotides: TGTGCCAGCAGGGTGGAGAGAGGGAGCACCGGGGAGCTGTTTTTT. Translated, it gives CASRVERGSTGELFF.

The chain links TRBV7-2 to TRBJ2-5; tentatively, D is TRBD1 or TRBD2 (6 bases each). CDR1 and CDR2 from the germline V gene are SGHTA and FQGNSA. CDR3 length equals 16 residues. Trimming took 5 bases from V and 5 from J, leaving 21 bases between them. Here the CDR3 reads CASSQEGEAIGETQYF. The DNA for the CDR3 is TGTGCCAGCAGCCAAGAGGGGGAGGCCATTGGGGAGACCCAGTACTTC.